The present T cell receptor (beta chain) was sequenced within a study of blood T cell repertoires in COVID-19. Study-level background: Samples taken during acute and convalescent COVID-19 were collected in the United States, Italy and Spain.

Germline CDR1 is GTSNPN and CDR2 is SVGIG (reference sequence). Losses at the gene ends were 3 bases for V and 0 bases for J; bases not matched to a gene: 4. The CDR3 is 14 residues long. Profiling relied on immunoSEQ multiplex PCR, and the TCRdb table lists in-frame clones only, not all of them. The sample lists 150,000 or so clones, roughly four fifths seen once, with under 2% in the top ten. Material: peripheral blood. This chain joins TRBV30 and TRBJ2-7; TRBD1 aligns across 8 bases. The clonotype originates from a man at least 80 years old with acute or convalescent COVID-19. The CDR3, as DNA: TGTGCCTGGAGACGGACAGGGAGCTCCTACGAGCAGTACTTC. Encoded protein: CAWRRTGSSYEQYF.